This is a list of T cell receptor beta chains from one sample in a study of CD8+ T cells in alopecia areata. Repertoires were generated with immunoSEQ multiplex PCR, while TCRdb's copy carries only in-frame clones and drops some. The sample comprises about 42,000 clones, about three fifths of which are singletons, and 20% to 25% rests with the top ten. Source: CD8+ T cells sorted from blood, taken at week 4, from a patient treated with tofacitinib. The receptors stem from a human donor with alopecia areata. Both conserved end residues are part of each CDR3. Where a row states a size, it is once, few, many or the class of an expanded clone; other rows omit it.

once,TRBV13,CASSPRGSSYNSPLHF
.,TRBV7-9,CASSNRQSTDTQYF
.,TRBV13,CATSDDEETQYF
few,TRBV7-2,CASSSTGGTTGELFF
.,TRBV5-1,CASSLSGWEQFF
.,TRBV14,CASSQGSGSPLHF
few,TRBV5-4,CASSPGTGTVLMDEQYF
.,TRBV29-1,CSVDQTGDNEKLFF
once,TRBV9,CASSSGDIPDTQYF
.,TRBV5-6,CASSIAGTTYEQYF
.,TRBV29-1,CSVGDIYGYTF
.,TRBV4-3,CASSPDRLGEAFF
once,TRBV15,CATGDRGKTNEKLFF
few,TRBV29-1,CSVRTSGANEQFF
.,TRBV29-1,CSVLPGGGEQFF
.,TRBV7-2,CASSLPRSGPITDTQYF
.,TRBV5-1,CASSLRQGYNEQFF
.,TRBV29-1,CSSRGGSTADTQYF
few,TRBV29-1,CSVDEGPCPQHF
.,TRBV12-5,CASVGNYEQYF
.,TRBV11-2,CASFLTGNAFF
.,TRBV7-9,CASSPETGERYNEQFF
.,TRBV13,CASSSRLETQYF
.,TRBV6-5,CASSHDYSSYNEQFF
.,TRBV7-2,CASSPGARGTGELFF
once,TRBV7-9,CASSPSWDEQFF